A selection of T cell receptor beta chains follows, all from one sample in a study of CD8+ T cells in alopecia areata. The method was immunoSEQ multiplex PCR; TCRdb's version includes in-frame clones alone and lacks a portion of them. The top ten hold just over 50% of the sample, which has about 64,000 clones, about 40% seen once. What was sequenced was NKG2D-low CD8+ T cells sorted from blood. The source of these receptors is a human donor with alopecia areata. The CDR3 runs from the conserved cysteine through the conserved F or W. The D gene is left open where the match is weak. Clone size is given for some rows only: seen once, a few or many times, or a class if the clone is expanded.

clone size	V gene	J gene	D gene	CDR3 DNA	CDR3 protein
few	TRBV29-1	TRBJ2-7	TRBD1	TGCAGCGTTGTGGGGACAGGGGTCTCCTACGAGCAGTACTTC	CSVVGTGVSYEQYF
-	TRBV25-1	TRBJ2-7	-	TGTGCCAGCAGTGATCCGCCCCAATACGAGCAGTACTTC	CASSDPPQYEQYF
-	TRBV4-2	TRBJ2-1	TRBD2	TGTGCCAGCAGCCACCCTTCTAGCGGGGGGTACAATGAGCAGTTCTTC	CASSHPSSGGYNEQFF
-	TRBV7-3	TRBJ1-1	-	TGTGCCAGCAGCTTAATGACAGGTACCGAAGCTTTCTTT	CASSLMTGTEAFF
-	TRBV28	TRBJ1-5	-	TGTGCCAGCAGTCCCTCAGACCGCCATCAGCCCCAGCATTTT	CASSPSDRHQPQHF
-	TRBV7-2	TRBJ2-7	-	TGTGCCAGCAGCCCGAACTTGGCTTACGAGCAGTACTTC	CASSPNLAYEQYF
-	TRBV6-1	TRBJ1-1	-	TGTGCCAGCGTCTGGAGGACTGAAGCTTTCTTT	CASVWRTEAFF
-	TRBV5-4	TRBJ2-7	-	TGTGCCAGCAGCTTGGGAGAGCGGTACTACGAGCAGTACTTC	CASSLGERYYEQYF
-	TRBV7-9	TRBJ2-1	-	TGTGCCAGCAGCTCGACAGGGAGGGACAATGAGCAGTTCTTC	CASSSTGRDNEQFF
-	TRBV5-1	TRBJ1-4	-	TGCGCCAGCAGCTTGGCCATCGCGGGAAATGAAAAACTGTTTTTT	CASSLAIAGNEKLFF
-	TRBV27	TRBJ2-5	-	TGTGCCAGCAGTTCACAAGAGACCCAGTACTTC	CASSSQETQYF
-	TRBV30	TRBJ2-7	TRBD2	TGTGCCTGGAGTGTTCACAGTCTAGCGGACGAGCAGTACTTC	CAWSVHSLADEQYF
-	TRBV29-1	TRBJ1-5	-	TGCAGCGTTGGATCGGAGAATACCAATCAGCCCCAGCATTTT	CSVGSENTNQPQHF
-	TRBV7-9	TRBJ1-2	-	TGTGCCAGCACCTCGCCGGGCCCCAACTATGGCTACACCTTC	CASTSPGPNYGYTF
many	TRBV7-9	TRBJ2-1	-	TGTGCCAGCAGCTCCGCGGTGGGGGGCTCCTACAATGAGCAGTTCTTC	CASSSAVGGSYNEQFF
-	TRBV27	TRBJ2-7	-	TGTGCCAGCAGTTTCCTCGGGGGGCACGAGCAGTACTTC	CASSFLGGHEQYF
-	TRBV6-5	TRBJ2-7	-	TGTGCCAGCAGCGTTACTGGGGGCTCCTACGAGCAGTACTTC	CASSVTGGSYEQYF
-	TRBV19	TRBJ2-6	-	TGTGCCAGTAGTATAGAGCCGTCCGGCCACTCTGGGGCCAACGTCCTGACTTTC	CASSIEPSGHSGANVLTF
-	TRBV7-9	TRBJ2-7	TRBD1	TGTGCCAGCAGCTTAGGGGGACAGCCGAGGGACGAGCAGTACTTC	CASSLGGQPRDEQYF
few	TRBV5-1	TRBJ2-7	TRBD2	TGCGCCAGCAGCTTCGGAAGTAGCGGGGCCTACGAGCAGTACTTC	CASSFGSSGAYEQYF
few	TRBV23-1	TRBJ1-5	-	TGCGCCAGCAGTCAATCGCCCAGGATGGGCAATCAGCCCCAGCATTTT	CASSQSPRMGNQPQHF
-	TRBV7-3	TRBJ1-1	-	TGTGCCAGCAGCTTAAAAGGGCCAGGGGCAAACACTGAAGCTTTCTTT	CASSLKGPGANTEAFF
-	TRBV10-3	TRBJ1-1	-	TGTGCCATCAGCGAGGAAGGCACTGAAGCTTTCTTT	CAISEEGTEAFF
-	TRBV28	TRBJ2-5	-	TGTGCCAGCAGTTTTACAAGACAGCAACAAGAGACCCAGTACTTC	CASSFTRQQQETQYF
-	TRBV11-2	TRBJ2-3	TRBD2	TGTGCCAGCAGCTTAGATCCGGGAGGGTCAGATACGCAGTATTTT	CASSLDPGGSDTQYF
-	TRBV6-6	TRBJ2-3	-	TGTGCCAGCAGTTCGGGACGGACTAGCACAGATACGCAGTATTTT	CASSSGRTSTDTQYF
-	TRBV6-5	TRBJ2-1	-	TGTGCCAGCAGTTACTACGAGGGGGGGCGTAATGAGCAGTTCTTC	CASSYYEGGRNEQFF
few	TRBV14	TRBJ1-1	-	TGTGCCAGCAGCCGACTTAGCACTGAAGCTTTCTTT	CASSRLSTEAFF
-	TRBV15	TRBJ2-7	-	TGTGCCACCAGCAGAGGGTGGGGGAACTACGAGCAGTACTTC	CATSRGWGNYEQYF
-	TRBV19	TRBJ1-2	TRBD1	TGTGCCAGTAGTTGGACAGGCTGGGGCTACACCTTC	CASSWTGWGYTF
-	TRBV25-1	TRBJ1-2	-	TGTGCCAGCTACTCAGGGGTTGGCGGCTACACCTTC	CASYSGVGGYTF
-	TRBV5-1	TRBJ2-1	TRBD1	TGCGCCAGCAGCCAACGGGACAGGGGTAATGAGCAGTTCTTC	CASSQRDRGNEQFF
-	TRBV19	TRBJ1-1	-	TGTGCCAGTAGTCTGGGCCCTGAAGCTTTCTTT	CASSLGPEAFF
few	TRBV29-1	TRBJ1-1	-	TGCAGCGTTGAAGATTGGCAGGGAAGGACGACTGAAGCTTTCTTT	CSVEDWQGRTTEAFF
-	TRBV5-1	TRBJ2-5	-	TGCGCCAGCAGCCAAACGCAGCACCAGACCCAGTACTTC	CASSQTQHQTQYF
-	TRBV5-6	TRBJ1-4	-	TGTGCCAGCAGCACTACGACAACTAATGAAAAACTGTTTTTT	CASSTTTTNEKLFF
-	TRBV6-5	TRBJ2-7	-	TGTGCCAGCAGTTCGAGTGGGGAGCAGTACTTC	CASSSSGEQYF
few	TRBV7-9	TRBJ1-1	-	TGTGCCAGCAGCCTTTTGAACACTGAAGCTTTCTTT	CASSLLNTEAFF
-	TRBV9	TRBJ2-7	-	TGTGCCAGCAGCACGCTAGAATCGGCCTACGAGCAGTACTTC	CASSTLESAYEQYF
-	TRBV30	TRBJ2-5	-	TGTGCCTGGAGTGTTTTGGGGGACACCCAGTACTTC	CAWSVLGDTQYF
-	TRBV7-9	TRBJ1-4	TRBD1	TGTGCCAGCGGGACAGGGAATGAAAAACTGTTTTTT	CASGTGNEKLFF
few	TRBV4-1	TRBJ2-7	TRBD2	TGCGCCAGCAGCCAATCTAGGACTAGTGAGCCGTACTTC	CASSQSRTSEPYF
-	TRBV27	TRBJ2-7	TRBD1	TGTGCCAGCAGCAGACAGGGCACCGTCGACGAGCAGTACTTC	CASSRQGTVDEQYF
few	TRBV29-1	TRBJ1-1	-	TGCAGCGTTGAAGAAGGCAGGAGGGCTGAAGCTTTCTTT	CSVEEGRRAEAFF
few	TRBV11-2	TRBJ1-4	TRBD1	TGTGCCAGCAGTTCCGGGACAGGCCCCTTGAGACGGGAAAAACTGTTTTTT	CASSSGTGPLRREKLFF